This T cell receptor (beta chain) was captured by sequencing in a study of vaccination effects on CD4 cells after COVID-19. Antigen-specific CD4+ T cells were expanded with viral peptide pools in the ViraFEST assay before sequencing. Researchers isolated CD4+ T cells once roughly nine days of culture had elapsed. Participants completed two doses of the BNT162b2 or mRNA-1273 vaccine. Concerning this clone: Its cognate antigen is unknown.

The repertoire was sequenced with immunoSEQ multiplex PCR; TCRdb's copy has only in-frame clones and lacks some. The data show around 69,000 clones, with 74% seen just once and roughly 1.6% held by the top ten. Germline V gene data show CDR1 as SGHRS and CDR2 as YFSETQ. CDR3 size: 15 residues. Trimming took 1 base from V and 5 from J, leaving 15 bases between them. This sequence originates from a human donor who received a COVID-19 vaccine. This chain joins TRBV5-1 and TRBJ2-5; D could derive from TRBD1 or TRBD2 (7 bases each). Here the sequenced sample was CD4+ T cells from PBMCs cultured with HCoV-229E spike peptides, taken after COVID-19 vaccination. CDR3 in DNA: TGCGCCAGCAGCTTGAATCAGGGGGGGGAGGAGACCCAGTACTTC. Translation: CASSLNQGGEETQYF.